The 27 T cell receptor beta chains reported below all come from one sample, sequenced in a study of blood T cells in healthy people across ages. Alongside a J-beta primer mix, a sample-barcoded 5' primer served in a second PCR lasting 7 to 11 cycles. TCRdb redid the calling of the 5' RACE reads with MiXCR, one entry per CDR3 protein. The repertoire has about 930,000 distinct CDR3 sequences, 29% of them found once; the top ten carry 10%. These data are also associated with another study on T cells of mothers and their children.

The sequenced sample consisted of blood. The receptors originated from a woman aged 40 to 50 in good health.

The chain carries TRBV20-1 and TRBJ2-1; the match to TRBD2 covers 10 bases. CDR1 DFQATT and CDR2 SNEGSKA come from the germline V gene (reference sequence). The V gene end was trimmed by 0 bases and the J gene end by 1 base; junction bases not matched to a gene: 9. The CDR3 runs 18 residues. The CDR3 spells CSARDEGLAGESYNEQFF. The CDR3 nucleotides read TGCAGTGCTAGAGATGAGGGTCTAGCGGGGGAGTCCTACAATGAGCAGTTCTTC.

Points on this clonotype: This clone may be a read error of a much larger clone one base away. CDR3 amino acids: CASSLGGVATNEELFF. The DNA for the CDR3 is TGCGCCAGCAGCTTGGGGGGGGTTGCAACTAATGAAGAACTGTTTTTT. This rearrangement joins TRBV5-1 to TRBJ1-4; TRBD1 is a possible D gene (5 bases). This CDR3 comprises 16 residues. Germline V CDR1 and CDR2: SGHRS, YFSETQ.

This clonotype was counted only a few times. The rearrangement links TRBV7-2 to TRBJ2-3; 10 nucleotides agree with TRBD2. CDR1 is SGHTA, CDR2 FQGNSA, per germline. The CDR3 loop spans 16 amino acids. J was trimmed by 1 base and V by 5 bases; bases with no gene match: 6. The CDR3 region has the DNA TGTGCCAGCAGCGCCAGCGGGGGGGCGGGCACAGATACGCAGTATTTT. It yields the protein CASSASGGAGTDTQYF.

V is TRBV7-2 and J is TRBJ1-1; 10 bases agree with TRBD1. CDR3 length: 14 amino acids. V gave up 5 bases and J gave up 5 bases; unmatched junction bases: 5. Germline V gene data show CDR1 as SGHTA and CDR2 as FQGNSA. Here the CDR3 DNA reads TGTGCCAGCAGCAGAGACAGGGGGCAAACTGAAGCTTTCTTT. Translating gives CASSRDRGQTEAFF.

This clonotype occurred once. V gene TRBV29-1 combines with J gene TRBJ2-1, with 9 bases lining up with TRBD2. CDR3 size: 15 residues. V lost 2 bases, J lost 9 bases, and 11 bases stayed unmatched. Germline V lookup: CDR1 SQVTM, CDR2 ANQGSEA. The CDR3 loop is CSVEHLAGGRSEQFF. The CDR3 DNA follows: TGCAGCGTTGAACACCTGGCGGGAGGGCGAAGTGAGCAGTTCTTC.

In this sample, this clonotype turned up many times. CDR3 DNA: TGCGCCAGCAGCCTAGGGTCCTACACAGATACGCAGTATTTT. It codes for CASSLGSYTDTQYF. The chain has TRBV5-1 and TRBJ2-3; D unresolved. This CDR3 spans 14 amino acids. V was clipped by 4 bases and J by 2 bases, with 11 bases between them. Looked up from germline, CDR1 is SGHRS and CDR2 is YFSETQ.

CDR3 nucleotides: TGTGCCAGCCGGGCCCTACGGGGGGGCTCCGCGACAGATACGCAGTATTTT. Translating gives CASRALRGGSATDTQYF. The V call is TRBV2, the J call TRBJ2-3, with 8 bases aligning to TRBD2. The CDR3 totals 17 residues. V was pared by 8 bases and J by 3 bases, with 16 bases of the junction left unmatched. The germline V gene encodes CDR1 SNHLY and CDR2 FYNNEI.

In the case of this clonotype: The junction and the germline gene differ at one end; a read error may be behind it. The chain recombines TRBV7-2 with TRBJ2-2, with 8 bases matching TRBD2. This CDR3 region has 14 residues. CDR1 and CDR2 (germline): SGHTA, FQGNSA. CDR3 region: CASRGLADTGELLF. The CDR3 region has the DNA TGTGCCAGCAGAGGACTAGCCGATACCGGGGAGCTGTTGTTT.

On this clonotype itself: A read error may be the cause here, since a much bigger clone is one base away. V is TRBV5-5 and J is TRBJ2-6; perhaps TRBD1 as D (5 bases). Germline CDR1 and CDR2: SGHKS and YYEKEE (reference sequence). CDR3 length: 15 residues. The CDR3 DNA reads TGTGCCAGCAGCCTCACTTCCTCTGGGGCCAACGTCCGGACTTTC. The encoded protein is CASSLTSSGANVRTF.

As for this clonotype: A clone one base away is much larger, so this may be a read error. CDR3 nucleotides: TGCGCCAGCAGCCAAGAGGACAGGGGGCGGACTAGCGGTTATCATGAGCAGTTCTTC. As protein: CASSQEDRGRTSGYHEQFF. This chain connects TRBV4-3 to TRBJ2-1, with D perhaps matching TRBD1 (11 bases). The CDR3 totals 19 residues. V was clipped by 0 bases and J by 8 bases, with 26 bases between them. From germline, CDR1 is LGHNA and CDR2 YSLEER.

This clonotype was seen many times. This chain uses TRBV18 with TRBJ2-7, with D unresolved. Trimming removed 3 bases at V and 7 bases at J, with 16 bases between. CDR3 length equals 14 residues. Germline CDR1 is KGHSH and CDR2 is LQKENI. The CDR3 sequence is CASSPTTPPGEQYF. The CDR3, as DNA: TGTGCCAGCTCACCTACTACACCCCCCGGGGAGCAGTACTTC.

This clonotype has at least ten counts. V is TRBV28 and J is TRBJ1-2, with 7 bases fitting TRBD1. Germline V gene sequence: CDR1 MDHEN, CDR2 SYDVKM. The CDR3 length is 16 residues. The J segment lost 6 bases and the V segment lost 5 bases, leaving 15 bases of the junction unmatched. CDR3 nucleotides: TGTGCCAGCAGTATCACCCCACAAGGGGGCGCGGATGGCTACACCTTC. Encoded protein: CASSITPQGGADGYTF.

This clonotype was seen at least ten times. The V gene is TRBV7-2, the J gene TRBJ2-7; D ambiguous. Trimming removed 1 base at V and 2 bases at J, with 3 bases between. Per the germline V gene, CDR1 is SGHTA and CDR2 is FQGNSA. There are 12 residues in the CDR3. CDR3 protein: CASSLGAYEQYF. As DNA, the CDR3 is TGTGCCAGCAGCTTAGGCGCCTACGAGCAGTACTTC.

Concerning this clonotype itself: The junction does not match germline at one end; this may be a read error. The chain combines TRBV12-3 or TRBV12-4 with TRBJ2-7; 13 positions agree with TRBD2. The CDR3 loop spans 20 amino acids. This CDR3 is CASSRRELAGGLPSYNEQYF. CDR3 DNA: TGTGCTAGCAGCCGGAGGGAACTAGCGGGGGGGCTACCCTCCTACAATGAGCAGTACTTC.

There are a few counts of this clonotype. One junction end does not reproduce the germline sequence, and a read error may be involved. J is TRBJ2-2 and V is TRBV7-3; 10 positions match TRBD2. This CDR3 has 16 residues. Germline CDR1 and CDR2: SGHTA and FQGTGA. CDR3: CASSLTGSGGPGELFF. CDR3 DNA: TGTGCCAGCAGCCTAACTGGTAGCGGGGGGCCCGGGGAGCTGTTTTTT.

The chain employs TRBV7-3 and TRBJ2-3; D call uncertain. This CDR3 contains 15 residues. Germline V gene data show CDR1 as SGHTA and CDR2 as FQGTGA. The germline V and J ends were trimmed by 5 bases and 0 bases, with 12 bases remaining between them. CDR3 nucleotide sequence: TGTGCCAGCAGCCCGGTTTCCTCTAGCACAGATACGCAGTATTTT. The encoded protein is CASSPVSSSTDTQYF.

A note on this clonotype: Given a much more abundant clone one base away, this may be a read error. This chain links TRBV12-3 or TRBV12-4 with TRBJ2-5; 13 nucleotides line up with TRBD2. CDR3 length: 16 amino acids. With 8 bases clipped from V and 1 base from J, the junction kept 7 bases outside the gene matches. The CDR3 DNA is TGTGCCAGCGGTAGGACTAGCGGGGGTCGCCAAGAGACCCAGTACTTC. Translated: CASGRTSGGRQETQYF.

The V and J genes are TRBV13 and TRBJ2-1, with TRBD2 identical over 13 bases. Germline trimming cut 5 bases from V and 7 bases from J; bases unmatched to any gene: 8. The CDR3 has 16 amino acids. Germline CDR1 reads PRHDT; CDR2 reads FYEKMQ (reference sequence). CDR3 sequence reads: CASSLTSGRALNEQFF. In DNA, the CDR3 is TGTGCCAGCAGCCTCACTAGCGGGAGGGCCTTGAATGAGCAGTTCTTC. The full variable domain, rest sourced from reference TRBV13 and TRBJ2-1, is AAGVIQSPRHLIKEKRETATLKCYPIPRHDTVYWYQQGPGQDPQFLISFYEKMQSDKGSIPDRFSAQQFSDYHSELNMSSLELGDSALYFCASSLTSGRALNEQFFGPGTRLTVL.

The chain combines TRBV5-1 with TRBJ1-2; the match to TRBD1 covers 9 bases. Germline V gene sequence: CDR1 SGHRS, CDR2 YFSETQ. This CDR3 is 17 amino acids long. V shed 0 bases, J shed 4 bases, and the junction held 10 bases outside the gene matches. CDR3 protein: CASSLVRPGQGGYGYTF. CDR3 nucleotides: TGCGCCAGCAGCTTGGTGAGACCGGGACAGGGAGGCTATGGCTACACCTTC.

This clonotype was detected many times. The chain carries TRBV5-5 and TRBJ1-2, with TRBD1 identical over 8 bases. Unmatched junction bases numbered 8, after V lost 3 bases and J lost 4 bases. This CDR3 has 15 amino acids. Germline loops: CDR1 SGHKS, CDR2 YYEKEE (reference sequence). The CDR3 loop reads CASSSGQGISYGYTF. In nucleotides, the CDR3 is TGTGCCAGCAGCTCCGGACAGGGCATTTCCTATGGCTACACCTTC.

J is TRBJ2-7 and V is TRBV20-1; either TRBD1 or TRBD2 may fit D (6 bases each). The CDR3 consists of 11 residues. Germline loops: CDR1 DFQATT, CDR2 SNEGSKA (reference sequence). The V end was cut by 8 bases, the J end by 10 bases, with 18 bases between. In DNA form, the CDR3 reads TGCAGTTCCACACGGGGGCGAACCCAGTACTTC. Translation: CSSTRGRTQYF.

This clonotype was seen many times. The genes are TRBV15 and TRBJ1-2; weak D call: TRBD1 (6 bases). This CDR3 contains 14 residues. Trimming pared 0 bases from V and 1 base from J, leaving 6 bases between. The germline gives CDR1 LNHNV, CDR2 YYDKDF (reference sequence). In DNA form, the CDR3 reads TGTGCCACCAGCAGAGACAGGGGTAACTATGGCTACACCTTC. Translating gives CATSRDRGNYGYTF.

In its sample, this clonotype was seen many times. J is TRBJ2-7 and V is TRBV20-1, with TRBD1 as a possible D gene (6 bases). This CDR3 has 14 amino acids. Trimming cost V 0 bases and J 3 bases, with 12 bases left between them. Germline values: CDR1 DFQATT, CDR2 SNEGSKA (reference sequence). CDR3 in DNA: TGCAGTGCTAGAGACCCCCGCAGGGGCTACGAGCAGTACTTC. Translated, it gives CSARDPRRGYEQYF.

The genes are TRBV12-3 or TRBV12-4 and TRBJ2-3; 8 nucleotides align to TRBD2. Trimming removed 5 bases from V and 9 bases from J; junction bases left unmatched: 4. The CDR3 contains 12 residues. This CDR3 is CASSRTSQTQYF. CDR3 DNA sequence: TGTGCCAGCAGTCGGACTAGCCAGACGCAGTATTTT.

This chain connects TRBV3-1 to TRBJ1-1, with a tentative D call TRBD1 (6 bases). Germline CDR1 LGHDT, CDR2 YNNKEL (reference sequence). The CDR3 sequence is 12 residues long. Trimming left V 4 bases short and J 6 bases short, with 9 bases between. CDR3 coding DNA: TGTGCCAGCAGCCGAGGGGGAGCTGAAGCTTTCTTT. Protein product: CASSRGGAEAFF.

This chain joins TRBV5-1 and TRBJ1-1, with 7 bases fitting TRBD1. The V and J ends lost 4 bases and 7 bases, in that order; junction bases with no gene match: 10. This CDR3 region has 14 residues. Germline V gene sequence: CDR1 SGHRS, CDR2 YFSETQ. The CDR3 loop is CASSTSGTAYEAFF. CDR3 in DNA: TGCGCCAGCAGCACCTCCGGGACAGCATATGAAGCTTTCTTT. Filled out from reference TRBV5-1 and TRBJ1-1, the complete variable domain reads KAGVTQTPRYLIKTRGQQVTLSCSPISGHRSVSWYQQTPGQGLQFLFEYFSETQRNKGNFPGRFSGRQFSNSRSEMNVSTLELGDSALYLCASSTSGTAYEAFFGQGTRLTVV.

V usage is TRBV27 and J usage is TRBJ2-5; 9 nucleotides align to TRBD2. The CDR3 is 16 residues long. Germline assignment: CDR1 MNHEY and CDR2 SMNVEV (reference sequence). The ends lost 5 bases at V and 2 bases at J; junction bases unmatched: 9. The DNA of the CDR3 is TGTGCCAGCAGTAGCAAAATAGCGGGGGAACAAGAGACCCAGTACTTC. Translating it yields CASSSKIAGEQETQYF.